This record looks at one T cell receptor (beta chain) sequence and its context. A few counts support this clone. No cognate antigen has been identified for it. Per-nucleotide qualities are absent, and no much larger clonotype sits a single base away. The sample contains more than one DNA sequence encoding this CDR3. This specimen comes from a study of beta chain features in type 1 diabetes (dated by TCRdb to 2016 to 2019). Context from the whole study: Mean age, gender distribution, total cell number and subset yield were not different between patients and healthy donors. Across all samples, about 110 million sorted cells were examined, and cell number per subset correlated strongly with RNA yield. Whereas all 28 donors provided naive and central memory subsets, regulatory and stem cell-like memory subsets were isolated from just 8 patients and about 8 healthy donors. In the study, recently diagnosed type 1 diabetes patients and matched healthy donors were compared on the TCRB repertoires of their sorted circulating CD4+ T cell subsets. Broad study findings and their caveats: Because cDNA rather than genomic DNA was sequenced, highly expressing activated cells could have been over-represented, although no difference in activation and CD3 levels was found between groups. Naive, central memory and regulatory TCRB repertoires appeared more similar among patients than among healthy donors. In all four CD4+ subsets, TCRB CDR3 length was moderately but significantly shorter in type 1 diabetes patients. Patients with type 1 diabetes made fewer insertions and deleted more nucleotides at VDJ recombination sites, implying thymic rearrangement abnormalities. Shorter templates might be favored by PCR, yet because patient and control samples were amplified and corrected together, any such skew would affect both groups equally. Because the HLA sub-analyses included only small numbers of individuals, any influence of HLA type on TCRB rearrangement was left unresolved.

CDR1 is given as SGHRS and CDR2 as YFSETQ, both from the germline V gene. The CDR3, cysteine through phenylalanine, is 13 amino acids long. Only CDR3 DNA is held: 39 bases, read in frame from base 1. V is pared back by 0 bases and J by 5 bases, with 8 bases lying between the germline termini. Each donor gave one peripheral blood draw, roughly 0.11 L on average, collected into heparinised tubes. Naive, central memory, regulatory and stem cell-like memory CD4+ T cells were sorted on a BD FACSAria II using a panel including CD45RO, CCR7, CD25, CD127, CD95 and CD27. Every sorted population had a purity above 95%. Right away, PBMCs were isolated by Lymphoprep density gradient centrifugation and were stained directly, with no culture step. Samples were stained and sorted in pairs, with one healthy donor and one patient per experiment, so that batch effects were minimized. The entire amount of isolated RNA was reverse transcribed using the High Capacity cDNA Reverse Transcription Kit, so the sequenced TCRB transcripts were expressed ones. Naive, central memory and regulatory T cell samples underwent deep immunoSEQ sequencing, averaging around 4 million total reads per sample. After sorted cells were lysed in RLT buffer, RNA was extracted with DNase-treated RNeasy Micro or Mini kits, with the choice depending on cell number. Each cell subset was processed on its own to prevent cross-contamination, while patient and healthy donor samples were processed together. Using the immunoSEQ multiplex PCR, TCRB sequences were amplified from cDNA into 87-bp fragments spanning the CDR3 region. Sequencing of the amplicons was done on the Illumina HiSeq platform. Turning to the authors' computational methods: Synthetic template baselines were used to correct PCR bias computationally, reads within Hamming distance 2 were collapsed together, and singletons that could not be merged were discarded. By aligning reads against IMGT, V, D and J genes, CDR3 length, and insertions or deletions at six rearrangement sites were assigned. Within each subset, clonotype counts were normalized to sorted cell number, after which true diversity and Gini coefficients were computed with the tcR R package. The overlap coefficient, calculated on TCRB nucleotide sequences, was used to quantify repertoire sharing. TCRdb's version of the immuneACCESS table is confined to in-frame rearrangements and falls short of the full clone set. An unresolved V gene accounts for under half of the shortfall where checked; the remainder is of unknown origin. The V and J calls and the clone size are those of that table, but D and trimming were determined from the DNA. This sample has 300,000 to 400,000 clones in its table, and around 9.7% of those were observed once. The ten largest make up about 1% of the sample.

Sequenced sample: central memory CD4+ T cells from blood. Rearrangement joined TRBV5-1 to TRBJ2-5; TRBD2 might be the D gene, on 6 matching bases. The sequence was collected from a man in his thirties or forties with type 1 diabetes. The CDR3 protein is CASSLVGGETQYF. At the DNA level, the sequence is TGCGCCAGCAGCTTGGTAGGAGGGGAGACCCAGTACTTC.